This T cell receptor beta chain was recovered during a study of T cell responses to AZD1222 COVID-19 vaccine. The CDR3 covers 11 residues. V was pared by 8 bases and J by 11 bases, with 13 bases between. Germline assignment: CDR1 LNHDA and CDR2 SQIVND (reference sequence). Data came from immunoSEQ multiplex PCR; TCRdb stores just in-frame clones and leaves some out. The sample has just over 150,000 clones, about nine tenths seen once. Sequencing was performed on peripheral blood, taken after recovery from COVID-19. V gene TRBV19 combines with J gene TRBJ1-5; the D gene is possibly TRBD1 (5 bases). The TCR comes from an adult who had recovered from COVID-19. The CDR3 here is CASQTKGAQHF. As DNA, the CDR3 is TGTGCCAGTCAGACGAAAGGGGCCCAGCATTTT.